This T cell receptor beta chain was sequenced for a study of T cells in tuberculosis. Study at large: Blood was taken before or within 7 days of anti-tuberculosis therapy. Study-wide results and limits: Samples were chosen by availability of cryopreserved specimens. Shorter CDR3-alpha in active tuberculosis partly drove smaller distances.

About this clone itself: Its target is unknown.

V lost 1 base, J lost 4 bases, and 7 bases lay in between. Germline assignment: CDR1 LGHNA and CDR2 YSLEER. This CDR3 is built from 13 residues. Regarding time point: new active TB diagnosis, blood taken before or within 7 days of starting treatment. TCRdb's copy holds only in-frame clones and misses some; the assay was immunoSEQ multiplex PCR. Among fewer than 55,000 clones listed, roughly 96% were seen once. The sample here was PBMCs, taken at tuberculosis diagnosis. The chain is built from TRBV4-3 and TRBJ1-1, with D uncertain. This receptor was identified in an adult with tuberculosis. In DNA form, the CDR3 reads TGCGCCAGCAGCCAAGTAGGAGGCACTGAAGCTTTCTTT. Protein sequence: CASSQVGGTEAFF.